A single sample is the source of the 9 T cell receptor beta chains below, sequenced in a study of T cells after somatic rescue of genetic block. Clones were read by immunoSEQ multiplex PCR, and TCRdb kept only the in-frame ones, dropping some. In the table there are tens of thousands of clones, around 90% of which are singletons. Sequencing used peripheral blood mononuclear cells (PBMCs). The receptors were gathered from a man aged 30 to 45.

DNA for the CDR3: TGTGCCAGCAGCCTCAGATATTCGAACACCGGGGAGCTGTTTTTT. Translating it yields CASSLRYSNTGELFF. The rearrangement uses TRBV7-2 and TRBJ2-2, with D uncertain. Germline-derived CDR1 and CDR2 are SGHTA and FQGNSA. V lost 5 bases, J lost 0 bases, and 10 bases lay in between. The CDR3 is 15 amino acids.

The chain recombines TRBV5-5 with TRBJ1-1, with unresolved D. This CDR3 spans 14 amino acids. Deletions cut 4 bases from V and 0 bases from J, with 10 bases between. CDR1 is SGHKS and CDR2 is YYEKEE in the germline V gene (reference sequence). CDR3 sequence: CASSAYTVNTEAFF. The CDR3 DNA reads as TGTGCCAGCAGCGCATATACCGTGAACACTGAAGCTTTCTTT.

The rearrangement links TRBV21-1 to TRBJ2-1; TRBD1, as called in the table, went unchecked against the DNA. TRBV21-1 is marked as a pseudogene. This CDR3 region has 14 residues. CDR3 region: CASSGPSSYNEQFF. CDR3 nucleotides: TGTGCCAGCAGTGGGCCGAGCTCCTACAATGAGCAGTTCTTC.

This chain links TRBV2 with TRBJ2-3; 7 bases map to TRBD1. With 9 bases clipped from V and 2 bases from J, the junction kept 8 bases outside the gene matches. Germline V gene sequence: CDR1 SNHLY, CDR2 FYNNEI. There are 14 residues in the CDR3. CDR3 nucleotide sequence: TGTGCCAGTACAGGGGCCGTTTCCACAGATACGCAGTATTTT. This encodes CASTGAVSTDTQYF.

The chain links TRBV11-2 to TRBJ2-7, with TRBD2 identical over 8 bases. V shed 2 bases, J shed 6 bases, and the junction held 3 bases outside the gene matches. Germline CDR1 reads SGHAT; CDR2 reads FQNNGV. The CDR3 runs to 13 residues. The CDR3 loop is CASSLPGGGEQYF. The DNA for the CDR3 is TGTGCCAGCAGCTTACCCGGGGGGGGCGAGCAGTACTTC.

This sequence joins TRBV6-5 and TRBJ2-7; 7 nucleotides match TRBD1. V trimming: 6 bases; J trimming: 5 bases; junction bases outside the gene matches: 13. Germline CDR1 reads MNHEY; CDR2 reads SVGAGI. CDR3 length equals 15 residues. Here the CDR3 reads CASRRGQLAWNEQYF. The CDR3 DNA is TGTGCCAGCAGAAGGGGACAGTTAGCGTGGAACGAGCAGTACTTC.

For this clone: Other DNA sequences in the sample encode the same CDR3. The genes are TRBV2 and TRBJ2-3; TRBD1 matches at 8 bases. CDR3 length: 13 amino acids. Germline values: CDR1 SNHLY, CDR2 FYNNEI. V was pared by 6 bases and J by 4 bases, with 3 bases of the junction left unmatched. In DNA form, the CDR3 reads TGTGCCAGCAGCGGACAGGGTGCAGATACGCAGTATTTT. This gives the protein CASSGQGADTQYF.

As concerns this clone: The DNA is omitted, as the CDR3 cannot be located on it reliably, and the CDR3 follows TCRdb's listing. The CDR3 loop is CASSSSGGGKNIQYF. The chain is built from TRBV6-5 and TRBJ2-4; no check of the table's D call, TRBD2, against the DNA was made. A total of 15 residues make up the CDR3, ends included. The V gene's germline CDR1 is MNHEY and CDR2 SVGAGI.

This chain links TRBV11-2 with TRBJ1-3; D unclear. The J call may be wrong; the DNA end is better matched by TRBJ2-2. The CDR3 spans 14 residues. Germline CDR1 reads SGHAT; CDR2 reads FQNNGV. The CDR3 region has the DNA TGTGCCAGCAGCGCCACCACTAACACCGGGGAGCTGTTTTTT. Encoded protein: CASSATTNTGELFF.